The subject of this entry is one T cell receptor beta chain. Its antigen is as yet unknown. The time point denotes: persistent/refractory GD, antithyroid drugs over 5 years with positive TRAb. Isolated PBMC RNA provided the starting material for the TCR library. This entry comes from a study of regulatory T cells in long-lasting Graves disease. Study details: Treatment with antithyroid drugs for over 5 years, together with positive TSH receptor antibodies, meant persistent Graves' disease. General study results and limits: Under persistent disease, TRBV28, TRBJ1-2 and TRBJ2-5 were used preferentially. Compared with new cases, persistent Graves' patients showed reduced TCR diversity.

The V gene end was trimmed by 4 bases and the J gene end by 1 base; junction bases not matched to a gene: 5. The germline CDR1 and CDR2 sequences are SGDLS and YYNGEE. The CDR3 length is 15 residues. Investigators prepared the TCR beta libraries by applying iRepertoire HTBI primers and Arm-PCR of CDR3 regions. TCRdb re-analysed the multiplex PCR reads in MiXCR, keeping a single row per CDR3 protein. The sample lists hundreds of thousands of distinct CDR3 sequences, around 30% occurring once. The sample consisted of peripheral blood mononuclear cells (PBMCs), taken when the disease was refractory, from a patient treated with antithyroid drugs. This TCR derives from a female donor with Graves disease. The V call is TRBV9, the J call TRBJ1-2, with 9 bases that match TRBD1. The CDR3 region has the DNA TGTGCCAGCAGCTCGCGGACAGGGGATAACTATGGCTACACCTTC. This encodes CASSSRTGDNYGYTF.